The next 23 T cell receptor beta chains were all read from a single sample in a study of blood T cells in healthy people across ages. The second PCR ran roughly 6 to 11 cycles with a sample-barcoded 5' primer and J-beta primers. TCRdb fed the 5' RACE reads into MiXCR, producing one record per CDR3 protein. This table has hundreds of thousands of distinct CDR3 sequences, 20% to 25% appearing once. This sample was also put to use in a study of T cells of mothers and their children.

Material: blood. These receptors came from a boy aged 5 to 17 in good health.

The rearrangement links TRBV4-3 to TRBJ2-5, with D unresolved. Near its end, the DNA agrees better with TRBJ2-1, so the J call may be wrong. CDR3 length: 17 amino acids. Germline V gene data show CDR1 as LGHNA and CDR2 as YSLEER. CDR3 protein: CASSQDSARRPYNEQFF. The CDR3 DNA reads TGCGCCAGCAGCCAAGATTCGGCACGACGTCCGTACAATGAGCAGTTCTTC.

This clonotype has at least ten counts. The rearrangement uses TRBV7-9 and TRBJ1-2, with no clear D. The V gene lost 3 bases and the J gene lost 3 bases, with 2 bases spanning the gap. CDR1 SEHNR and CDR2 FQNEAQ come from the germline V gene (reference sequence). The CDR3 is 11 residues long. Here the CDR3 reads CASSLDYGYTF. DNA for the CDR3: TGTGCCAGCAGCTTGGACTATGGCTACACCTTC.

There are a few counts of this clonotype. V gene TRBV10-1 combines with J gene TRBJ2-7, with TRBD2 as a possible D gene (6 bases). CDR1 and CDR2 (germline): WNHNN, SYGVQD (reference sequence). Trimming cost V 3 bases and J 1 base, with 13 bases left between them. The CDR3 spans 15 residues. In nucleotides, the CDR3 is TGCGCCAGCAGTGATTCGGGAGCAGAGTCCTACGAGCAGTACTTC. This codes for CASSDSGAESYEQYF.

This clonotype was observed a handful of times. This sequence joins TRBV7-2 and TRBJ1-3; D uncertain. Trimming cost V 2 bases and J 2 bases, with 10 bases left between them. Germline CDR1 SGHTA, CDR2 FQGNSA. The CDR3 runs 15 residues. The CDR3 spells CASSLLTGAGNTIYF. The CDR3 coding sequence is TGTGCCAGCAGCTTACTGACCGGGGCTGGAAACACCATATATTTT.

This clonotype was seen once. The chain recombines TRBV25-1 with TRBJ2-7; maybe TRBD1 (6 bases). This CDR3 region has 15 residues. V lost 1 base, J lost 0 bases, and 10 bases lay in between. Germline CDR1 reads MGHDK; CDR2 reads SYGVNS. The DNA for the CDR3 is TGTGCCAGCAGTGAATCCCGGACAGCCTCCTACGAGCAGTACTTC. It yields the protein CASSESRTASYEQYF.

The chain links TRBV20-1 to TRBJ2-2; D is possibly TRBD2 (6 bases). Germline V gene data show CDR1 as DFQATT and CDR2 as SNEGSKA (reference sequence). This CDR3 has 16 residues. Trimming took off 1 base at V and 3 bases at J, with 15 bases between the two ends. CDR3 in amino acids: CSARVAGTQHTGELFF. The CDR3 nucleotides are TGCAGTGCTAGAGTGGCGGGGACGCAGCACACCGGGGAGCTGTTTTTT.

The V call is TRBV20-1, the J call TRBJ2-3, with a weak D call TRBD2 (6 bases). Germline loops: CDR1 DFQATT, CDR2 SNEGSKA (reference sequence). The CDR3 length is 13 residues. Trimming left V 5 bases short and J 7 bases short, with 16 bases between. CDR3 nucleotide sequence: TGCAGTGCTTTATACGGGACTCCACATACGCAGTATTTT. This encodes CSALYGTPHTQYF.

This clonotype has a handful of counts. The rearrangement links TRBV28 to TRBJ2-6, with 10 bases matching TRBD1. CDR1 and CDR2 (germline): MDHEN, SYDVKM. The CDR3 totals 17 residues. V was clipped by 6 bases and J by 2 bases; unmatched bases: 7. The chain's CDR3 is CASSPGTGETGANVLTF. The DNA for the CDR3 is TGTGCCAGCAGCCCCGGGACAGGGGAAACTGGGGCCAACGTCCTGACTTTC.

This chain links TRBV9 with TRBJ1-1, with TRBD1 matching over 7 bases. Germline V gives CDR1 SGDLS, CDR2 YYNGEE. Losses at the gene ends were 4 bases for V and 7 bases for J; bases not matched to a gene: 7. This CDR3 region has 13 residues. The CDR3 spells CASSLTGTDEAFF. The CDR3 DNA follows: TGTGCCAGCAGCCTGACAGGGACCGATGAAGCTTTCTTT.

The V call is TRBV12-3 or TRBV12-4, the J call TRBJ2-1, with 10 bases lining up with TRBD1. The junction had 9 bases not matched to a gene; V was cut back by 6 bases and J by 4 bases. This CDR3 contains 16 residues. CDR3 amino acids: CASSRPGQGVYNEQFF. In DNA form, the CDR3 reads TGTGCCAGCAGCCGCCCAGGACAGGGGGTATACAATGAGCAGTTCTTC.

The sample holds a few counts of this clonotype. This rearrangement joins TRBV5-5 to TRBJ2-2, with D perhaps TRBD1 (6 bases). CDR3 size: 16 residues. The germline V and J ends were trimmed by 0 bases and 4 bases, with 13 bases remaining between them. Germline V gene sequence: CDR1 SGHKS, CDR2 YYEKEE (reference sequence). The CDR3 reads CASSLGRTDVTGELFF. In nucleotides, the CDR3 is TGTGCCAGCAGCTTGGGCCGGACAGACGTCACCGGGGAGCTGTTTTTT.

This clonotype came up a few times. This chain uses TRBV14 with TRBJ1-1; D not certain. CDR1 and CDR2 (germline): SGHDN, FVKESK. CDR3 size: 13 residues. V was shortened by 4 bases and J by 1 base, with 7 bases between the two germline ends. In nucleotides, the CDR3 is TGTGCCAGCAGCCGGGTGGGGAACACTGAAGCTTTCTTT. Residues: CASSRVGNTEAFF. The complete variable domain, with remaining parts taken from reference TRBV14 and TRBJ1-1, reads EAGVTQFPSHSVIEKGQTVTLRCDPISGHDNLYWYRRVMGKEIKFLLHFVKESKQDESGMPNNRFLAERTGGTYSTLKVQPAELEDSGVYFCASSRVGNTEAFFGQGTRLTVV.

This clonotype showed up just a few times. The chain recombines TRBV9 with TRBJ2-1; 10 nucleotides agree with TRBD2. Losses at the gene ends were 4 bases for V and 7 bases for J; bases not matched to a gene: 8. Germline CDR1 SGDLS, CDR2 YYNGEE. The CDR3 is made up of 15 amino acids. The CDR3 nucleotides are TGTGCCAGCAGCCCCGCTAGCGGGAGTGCGAATGAGCAGTTCTTC. Translating it yields CASSPASGSANEQFF.

This clonotype was seen more than once but under ten times. The rearrangement links TRBV29-1 to TRBJ2-7, with 10 bases lining up with TRBD2. The V gene's germline CDR1 is SQVTM and CDR2 ANQGSEA. This CDR3 contains 15 residues. V lost 4 bases, J lost 0 bases, and 6 bases stayed unmatched. The DNA of the CDR3 is TGCAGCGTTGTCTTTACTAGCGGGGCCTCCTACGAGCAGTACTTC. It translates to CSVVFTSGASYEQYF.

The V call is TRBV28, the J call TRBJ2-7, with D unclear. Trimming shortened V by 6 bases and J by 7 bases, and 13 bases separated the two germline ends. CDR3 length: 12 amino acids. The germline V gene encodes CDR1 MDHEN and CDR2 SYDVKM. The CDR3 reads CASSTSLREQYF. DNA of the CDR3: TGTGCCAGCAGCACCTCCTTGAGGGAGCAGTACTTC. Together with reference TRBV28 and TRBJ2-7, the CDR3 gives the full variable domain: DVKVTQSSRYLVKRTGEKVFLECVQDMDHENMFWYRQDPGLGLRLIYFSYDVKMKEKGDIPEGYSVSREKKERFSLILESASTNQTSMYLCASSTSLREQYFGPGTRLTVT.

There are a few counts of this clonotype. The rearrangement uses TRBV9 and TRBJ2-1; D not resolved. The CDR3 extends over 14 amino acids. Germline CDR1 and CDR2: SGDLS and YYNGEE. V lost 4 bases, J lost 8 bases, and 16 bases lay in between. Written as DNA, the CDR3 is TGTGCCAGCAGCTCCCAGGCGGCTGGGGATGAGCAGTTCTTC. It yields the protein CASSSQAAGDEQFF.

This chain connects TRBV5-4 to TRBJ2-7; 8 positions agree with TRBD1. The ends lost 0 bases at V and 3 bases at J; junction bases unmatched: 5. CDR1 and CDR2 (germline): SGHNT, YYREEE (reference sequence). This CDR3 contains 15 residues. CDR3 residues: CASSLDGTGLYEQYF. The CDR3 DNA reads as TGTGCCAGCAGCTTGGATGGGACAGGCCTCTACGAGCAGTACTTC.

The chain uses TRBV20-1 and TRBJ2-1; 8 bases agree with TRBD2. V lost 4 bases to trimming and J lost 6 bases; unmatched junction nucleotides: 8. Looked up from germline, CDR1 is DFQATT and CDR2 is SNEGSKA (reference sequence). This CDR3 contains 14 residues. CDR3 protein: CSATGTSGFNEQFF. The CDR3 DNA is TGCAGTGCTACCGGGACTAGTGGATTCAATGAGCAGTTCTTC.

This clonotype came up a few times. V and J are TRBV7-9 and TRBJ2-5; D is perhaps TRBD1 (5 bases). The CDR3 sequence is 17 residues long. Germline lookup yields CDR1 SEHNR and CDR2 FQNEAQ (reference sequence). The germline V and J ends were trimmed by 3 bases and 1 base, with 18 bases remaining between them. This CDR3 reads CASSFSEKGSSQETQYF. CDR3 sequence (DNA): TGTGCCAGCAGCTTCTCCGAGAAGGGGTCCAGCCAAGAGACCCAGTACTTC. The variable domain in full, completed from reference TRBV7-9 and TRBJ2-5, reads DTGVSQNPRHKITKRGQNVTFRCDPISEHNRLYWYRQTLGQGPEFLTYFQNEAQLEKSRLLSDRFSAERPKGSFSTLEIQRTEQGDSAMYLCASSFSEKGSSQETQYFGPGTRLLVL.

This clonotype was counted at least ten times. This CDR3 reads CASSQGTGTAYNEQFF. The CDR3 DNA reads as TGCGCCAGCAGCCAAGGGACCGGGACTGCTTACAATGAGCAGTTCTTC. The genes are TRBV4-3 and TRBJ2-1, with D possibly TRBD2 on 6 matching bases. Germline loops: CDR1 LGHNA, CDR2 YSLEER. CDR3 length: 16 residues. Trimming shortened V by 1 base and J by 4 bases, and 14 bases separated the two germline ends.

This chain uses TRBV10-3 with TRBJ2-6, with TRBD1 matching over 7 bases. Germline assignment: CDR1 ENHRY and CDR2 SYGVKD. This CDR3 has 17 residues. V dropped 4 bases and J dropped 0; count of bases not matched to a gene: 6. CDR3 DNA sequence: TGTGCCATCAGTGGACAGGGCCTCATCTCTGGGGCCAACGTCCTGACTTTC. It codes for CAISGQGLISGANVLTF.

The table lists this clonotype with a few counts. This sequence joins TRBV24-1 and TRBJ1-2; perhaps TRBD1 as D (6 bases). This CDR3 has 13 residues. CDR1 is KGHDR, CDR2 SFDVKD, per germline. V lost 7 bases and J 3 bases, leaving 11 bases between the germline ends. CDR3 sequence reads: CATRGAGDYGYTF. The CDR3 bases are TGTGCCACCAGGGGAGCAGGGGACTATGGCTACACCTTC.

This clonotype showed up just a few times. V gene TRBV29-1 combines with J gene TRBJ2-5; tentative D call: TRBD2 (6 bases). The J call could be wrong; TRBJ2-1 is a better fit for the DNA end. There are 11 residues in the CDR3. Germline V gene sequence: CDR1 SQVTM, CDR2 ANQGSEA. The CDR3 DNA is TGCAGCGTTGAGTCCGGGAGTGAGCAGTTCTTC. It specifies CSVESGSEQFF.